This entry lists 5 T cell receptor beta chains sequenced from one sample in a study of CD8+ T cells in alopecia areata. The treatment: oral pan-JAK inhibitor, 5-10 mg twice daily. cDNA reverse transcribed from extracted RNA served as the sequencing template. Assay: immunoSEQ multiplex PCR; the TCRdb copy retains only in-frame clones and omits some. This sample has roughly 110,000 clones; 84% occur once, and the top ten carry around a quarter. The sequences come from CD8+ T cells sorted from blood, collected at week 24, from a patient treated with tofacitinib. The receptors originated from a human donor with alopecia areata.

The V and J genes are TRBV9 and TRBJ2-3; the D gene is possibly TRBD2 (6 bases). The germline V gene encodes CDR1 SGDLS and CDR2 YYNGEE. This CDR3 has 17 residues. Trimming removed 2 bases at V and 0 bases at J, with 16 bases between. CDR3 amino acids: CASSVRDGGTSTDTQYF. DNA of the CDR3: TGTGCCAGCAGCGTTCGGGATGGGGGGACTAGCACAGATACGCAGTATTTT.

This rearrangement joins TRBV11-2 to TRBJ2-3; 9 nucleotides line up with TRBD2. Germline loops: CDR1 SGHAT, CDR2 FQNNGV. J was trimmed by 3 bases and V by 1 base; bases with no gene match: 5. CDR3 size: 16 residues. The CDR3 coding sequence is TGTGCCAGCAGCTTAGGGTCAGGACTAGCGACAGATACGCAGTATTTT. It specifies CASSLGSGLATDTQYF.

The table lists this clone with a few counts. V gene TRBV7-2 combines with J gene TRBJ2-3; the match to TRBD2 covers 14 bases. Germline trimming cut 5 bases from V and 2 bases from J; bases unmatched to any gene: 9. The CDR3 is 18 amino acids. Germline V gives CDR1 SGHTA, CDR2 FQGNSA. The CDR3 nucleotides are TGTGCCAGCAGCGGTCCGGGACTAGCGGGGGTCCTCACAGATACGCAGTATTTT. Translated: CASSGPGLAGVLTDTQYF.

J is TRBJ2-1 and V is TRBV9; TRBD1 matches 8 bases. The V and J ends lost 3 bases and 5 bases, in that order; junction bases with no gene match: 10. The CDR3 is 16 amino acids. CDR1 SGDLS and CDR2 YYNGEE come from the germline V gene. CDR3 sequence (DNA): TGTGCCAGCAGCGCCCTATGGGACAGGCGAAACAATGAGCAGTTCTTC. Amino acids: CASSALWDRRNNEQFF.

The V gene is TRBV29-1, the J gene TRBJ1-1, with D unclear. V shed 6 bases and J shed 5 bases, with 10 bases lying between them. The germline CDR1 and CDR2 sequences are SQVTM and ANQGSEA. The CDR3 extends over 11 amino acids. The CDR3 here is CSVRVGTEAFF. The CDR3, as DNA: TGCAGCGTCAGAGTGGGTACTGAAGCTTTCTTT.